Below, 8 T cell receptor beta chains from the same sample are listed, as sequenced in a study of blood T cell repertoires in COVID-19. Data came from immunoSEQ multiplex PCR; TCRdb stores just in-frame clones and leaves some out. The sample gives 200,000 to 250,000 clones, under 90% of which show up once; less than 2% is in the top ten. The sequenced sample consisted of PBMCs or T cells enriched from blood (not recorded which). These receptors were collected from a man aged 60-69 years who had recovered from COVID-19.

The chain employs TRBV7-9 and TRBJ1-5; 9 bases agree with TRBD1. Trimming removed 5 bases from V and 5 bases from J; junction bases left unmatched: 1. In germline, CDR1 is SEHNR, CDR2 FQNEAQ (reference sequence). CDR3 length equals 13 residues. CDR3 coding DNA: TGTGCCAGCAGCCGGACAGGGGATCAGCCCCAGCATTTT. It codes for CASSRTGDQPQHF. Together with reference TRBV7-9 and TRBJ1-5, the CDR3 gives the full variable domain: DTGVSQNPRHKITKRGQNVTFRCDPISEHNRLYWYRQTLGQGPEFLTYFQNEAQLEKSRLLSDRFSAERPKGSFSTLEIQRTEQGDSAMYLCASSRTGDQPQHFGDGTRLSIL.

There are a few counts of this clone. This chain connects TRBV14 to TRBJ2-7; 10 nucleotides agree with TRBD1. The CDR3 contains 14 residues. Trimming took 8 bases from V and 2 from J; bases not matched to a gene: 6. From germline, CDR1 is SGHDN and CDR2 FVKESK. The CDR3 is CASRRTGGTYEQYF. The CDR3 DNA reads TGTGCCAGCCGGCGGACAGGGGGTACCTACGAGCAGTACTTC.

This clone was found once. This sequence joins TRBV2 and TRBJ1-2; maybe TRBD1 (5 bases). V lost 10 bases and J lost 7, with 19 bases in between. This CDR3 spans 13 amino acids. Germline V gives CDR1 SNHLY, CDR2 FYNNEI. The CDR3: CATTTISGFGYTF. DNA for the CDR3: TGTGCCACCACGACAATTTCAGGGTTTGGCTACACCTTC.

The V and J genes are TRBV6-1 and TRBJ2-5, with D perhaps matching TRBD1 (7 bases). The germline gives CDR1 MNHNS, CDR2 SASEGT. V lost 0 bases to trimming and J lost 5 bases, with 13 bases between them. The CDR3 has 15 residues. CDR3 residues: CASSEAGGGEETQYF. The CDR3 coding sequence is TGTGCCAGCAGTGAAGCTGGAGGGGGCGAGGAGACCCAGTACTTC.

The DNA for the CDR3 is TGTGCCAGCAGCCCTCGACAGGGTTCTTCACCCCTCCACTTT. Protein sequence: CASSPRQGSSPLHF. V gene TRBV11-3 combines with J gene TRBJ1-6, with 7 bases matching TRBD1. Germline CDR1 and CDR2: SGHNT and YENEEA. The CDR3 runs 14 residues. The V and J ends lost 5 bases and 9 bases, in that order; junction bases with no gene match: 7.

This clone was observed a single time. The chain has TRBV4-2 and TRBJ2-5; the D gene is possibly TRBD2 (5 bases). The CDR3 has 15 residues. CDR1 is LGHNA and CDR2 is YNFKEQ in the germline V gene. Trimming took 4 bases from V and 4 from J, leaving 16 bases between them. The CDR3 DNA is TGTGCCAGCAGCCCTGGATCCGGGGAGTTAGAGACCCAGTACTTC. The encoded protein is CASSPGSGELETQYF.

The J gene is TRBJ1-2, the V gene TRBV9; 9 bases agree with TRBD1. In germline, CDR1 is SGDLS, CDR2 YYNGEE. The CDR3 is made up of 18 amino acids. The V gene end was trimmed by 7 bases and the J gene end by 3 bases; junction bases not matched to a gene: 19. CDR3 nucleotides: TGTGCCAGCGCCACTTACAAGACAGGGGGTTGGTTGGACTATGGCTACACCTTC. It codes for CASATYKTGGWLDYGYTF.

The CDR3 protein is CSASLQGVDQPQHF. The CDR3 nucleotides read TGCAGTGCTAGTTTACAGGGGGTAGATCAGCCCCAGCATTTT. V and J are TRBV20-1 and TRBJ1-5; 8 nucleotides match TRBD1. The CDR3 spans 14 residues. The V gene's germline CDR1 is DFQATT and CDR2 SNEGSKA (reference sequence). After removal of 3 bases from V and 5 bases from J, the junction contained 6 bases not matched to a gene.